A selection of T cell receptor beta chains follows, all from one sample in a study of cytomegalovirus exposure and HLA in healthy donors. The repertoire was sequenced with immunoSEQ multiplex PCR; TCRdb's copy has only in-frame clones and lacks some. The sample lists around 150,000 clones; around 79% were seen once. Sequencing input: PBMCs. The receptors were sampled from a male donor in good health and CMV-seropositive. Each CDR3 is given with its conserved first and last residue. The order of the fields is clone size, V gene, D gene, J gene, CDR3 DNA, CDR3 protein. D genes are given only for firm matches. Not all rows give a size; the values are once, few, many and, for expanded clones, a class.

abundance: .
v_gene: TRBV2
d_gene: TRBD1
j_gene: TRBJ1-2
CDR3nt: TGTGCCAGCTCCGGACAGGGTTATAATGGCTACACCTTC
CDR3aa: CASSGQGYNGYTF

abundance: .
v_gene: TRBV6-5
d_gene: TRBD2
j_gene: TRBJ2-3
CDR3nt: TGTGCCAGCCGGCGGGGGACTAGCACAGATACGCAGTATTTT
CDR3aa: CASRRGTSTDTQYF

abundance: .
v_gene: TRBV2
d_gene: .
j_gene: TRBJ1-2
CDR3nt: TGTGCCAGCAGTGACTCGGGCAGGGTCTCTTCCTATGGCTACACCTTC
CDR3aa: CASSDSGRVSSYGYTF

abundance: once
v_gene: TRBV11-2
d_gene: TRBD1
j_gene: TRBJ1-1
CDR3nt: TGTGCCAGCAGCTCCGACAGGGAGCTGTACACTGAAGCTTTCTTT
CDR3aa: CASSSDRELYTEAFF

abundance: once
v_gene: TRBV7-3
d_gene: .
j_gene: TRBJ2-1
CDR3nt: TGTGCCAGCAGCTTATCGACCGGAAACCAGGATGAGCAGTTCTTC
CDR3aa: CASSLSTGNQDEQFF

abundance: .
v_gene: TRBV9
d_gene: TRBD1
j_gene: TRBJ1-2
CDR3nt: TGTGCCAGCAGCCCCGCTCTGGGACAGGGGTTTTATGCCTATGGCTACACCTTC
CDR3aa: CASSPALGQGFYAYGYTF

abundance: .
v_gene: TRBV7-9
d_gene: TRBD1
j_gene: TRBJ1-1
CDR3nt: TGTTCCAGTCGACAGGGGAACACTGAAGCTTTCTTT
CDR3aa: CSSRQGNTEAFF

abundance: few
v_gene: TRBV6-6
d_gene: .
j_gene: TRBJ1-2
CDR3nt: TGTGCCAGCGAACAGGGTAACTATGGCTACACCTTC
CDR3aa: CASEQGNYGYTF

abundance: .
v_gene: TRBV5-1
d_gene: .
j_gene: TRBJ2-1
CDR3nt: TGCGCCAGCAGCTTGGCCCAAGACTATCATGGTGGTGAGCAGTTCTTC
CDR3aa: CASSLAQDYHGGEQFF

abundance: .
v_gene: TRBV19
d_gene: TRBD1
j_gene: TRBJ1-3
CDR3nt: TGTGCCAGCCGACAGGGTCTTATCTCTTCTGGAAACACCATATATTTT
CDR3aa: CASRQGLISSGNTIYF

abundance: .
v_gene: TRBV30
d_gene: .
j_gene: TRBJ2-1
CDR3nt: TGTGCCTGGATAGGACTCCAACACGCCTCCTACAATGAGCAGTTCTTC
CDR3aa: CAWIGLQHASYNEQFF

abundance: .
v_gene: TRBV10-3
d_gene: .
j_gene: TRBJ1-5
CDR3nt: TGTGCCATCAGTGATGGGGGGTCCCATCAGCCCCAGCATTTT
CDR3aa: CAISDGGSHQPQHF

abundance: .
v_gene: TRBV6-1
d_gene: TRBD1
j_gene: TRBJ1-1
CDR3nt: TGTGCCAGCAGTGTGGACAGGGGAACTGAAGCTTTCTTT
CDR3aa: CASSVDRGTEAFF

abundance: .
v_gene: TRBV9
d_gene: .
j_gene: TRBJ2-7
CDR3nt: TGTGCCAGCAGCGAGACAGGGAGGATCGACGAGCAGTACTTC
CDR3aa: CASSETGRIDEQYF

abundance: .
v_gene: TRBV4-2
d_gene: .
j_gene: TRBJ1-6
CDR3nt: TGTGCCAGCAGCCAAGATCTAAGGCAGGGTGGGCCCCTCCACTTT
CDR3aa: CASSQDLRQGGPLHF

abundance: once
v_gene: TRBV19
d_gene: .
j_gene: TRBJ2-7
CDR3nt: TGTGCCAGTAGTATAGTTGCCGCCTTGGGAGATGAGCAGTACTTC
CDR3aa: CASSIVAALGDEQYF

abundance: few
v_gene: TRBV30
d_gene: TRBD1
j_gene: TRBJ1-1
CDR3nt: TGTGCCTGGAAGTACGGGACAGGAAACACTGAAGCTTTCTTT
CDR3aa: CAWKYGTGNTEAFF

abundance: few
v_gene: TRBV27
d_gene: .
j_gene: TRBJ1-1
CDR3nt: TGTGCCAGCAGCCTCCGGGTTTATCTAGCGGAAGCTTTCTTT
CDR3aa: CASSLRVYLAEAFF

abundance: .
v_gene: TRBV13
d_gene: .
j_gene: TRBJ1-1
CDR3nt: TGTGCCAGCAGCTTAGGCCCCTCGGGGGGCGCGCAATTACCTGCTTTCTTT
CDR3aa: CASSLGPSGGAQLPAFF

abundance: few
v_gene: TRBV2
d_gene: .
j_gene: TRBJ1-6
CDR3nt: TGTGCCACCCGGCGGGGGGCAGTCGATTCACCCCTCCACTTT
CDR3aa: CATRRGAVDSPLHF

abundance: .
v_gene: TRBV6-1
d_gene: TRBD1
j_gene: TRBJ1-1
CDR3nt: TGTGCCAGCAGGAGACAGGGGGCGTTCACTGAAGCTTTCTTT
CDR3aa: CASRRQGAFTEAFF

abundance: .
v_gene: TRBV6-1
d_gene: .
j_gene: TRBJ1-1
CDR3nt: TGTGCCAGCAGTGAAGCAGGGGTGAACACTGAAGCTTTCTTT
CDR3aa: CASSEAGVNTEAFF

abundance: .
v_gene: TRBV25-1
d_gene: TRBD1
j_gene: TRBJ2-7
CDR3nt: TGTGCCAGCAGCCTCGGACAGGTTAGCTCCTACGAGCAGTACTTC
CDR3aa: CASSLGQVSSYEQYF

abundance: .
v_gene: TRBV6-1
d_gene: TRBD1
j_gene: TRBJ2-7
CDR3nt: TGTGCCAGCACGGACGGCAGGGGGAAGAACTTC
CDR3aa: CASTDGRGKNF